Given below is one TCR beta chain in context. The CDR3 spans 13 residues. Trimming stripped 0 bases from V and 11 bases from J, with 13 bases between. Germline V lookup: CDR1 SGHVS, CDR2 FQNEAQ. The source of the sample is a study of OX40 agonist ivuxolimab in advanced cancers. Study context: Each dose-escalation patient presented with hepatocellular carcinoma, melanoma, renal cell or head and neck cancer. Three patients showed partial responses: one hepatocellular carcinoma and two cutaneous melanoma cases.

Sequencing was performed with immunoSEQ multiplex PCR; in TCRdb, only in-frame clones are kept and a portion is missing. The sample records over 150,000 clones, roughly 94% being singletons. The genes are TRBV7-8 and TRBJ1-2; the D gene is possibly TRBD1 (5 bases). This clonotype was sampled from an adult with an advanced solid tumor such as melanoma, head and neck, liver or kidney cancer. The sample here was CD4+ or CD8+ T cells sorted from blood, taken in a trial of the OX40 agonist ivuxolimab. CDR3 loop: CASSLANEGKYTF. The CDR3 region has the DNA TGTGCCAGCAGCTTAGCGAATGAGGGGAAATACACCTTC.